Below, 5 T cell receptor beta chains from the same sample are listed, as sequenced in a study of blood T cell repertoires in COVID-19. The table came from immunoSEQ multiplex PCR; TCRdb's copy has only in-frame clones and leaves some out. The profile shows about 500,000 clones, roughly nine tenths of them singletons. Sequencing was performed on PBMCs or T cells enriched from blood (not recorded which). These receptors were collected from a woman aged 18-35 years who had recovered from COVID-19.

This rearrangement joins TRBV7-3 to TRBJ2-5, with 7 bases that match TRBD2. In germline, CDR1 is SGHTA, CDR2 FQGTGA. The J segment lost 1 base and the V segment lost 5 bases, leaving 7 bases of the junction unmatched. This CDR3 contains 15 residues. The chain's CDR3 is CASSAHGGVQETQYF. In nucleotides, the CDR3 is TGTGCCAGCAGCGCGCATGGGGGGGTCCAAGAGACCCAGTACTTC. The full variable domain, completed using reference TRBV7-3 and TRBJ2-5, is GAGVSQTPSNKVTEKGKYVELRCDPISGHTALYWYRQSLGQGPEFLIYFQGTGAADDSGLPNDRFFAVRPEGSVSTLKIQRTERGDSAVYLCASSAHGGVQETQYFGPGTRLLVL.

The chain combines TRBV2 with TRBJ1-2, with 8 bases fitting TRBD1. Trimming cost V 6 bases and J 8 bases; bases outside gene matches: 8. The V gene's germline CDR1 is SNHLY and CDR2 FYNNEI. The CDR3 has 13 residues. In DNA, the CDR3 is TGTGCCAGCAGCTCGTACAGGGGGGGAGGCTACACCTTC. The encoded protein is CASSSYRGGGYTF.

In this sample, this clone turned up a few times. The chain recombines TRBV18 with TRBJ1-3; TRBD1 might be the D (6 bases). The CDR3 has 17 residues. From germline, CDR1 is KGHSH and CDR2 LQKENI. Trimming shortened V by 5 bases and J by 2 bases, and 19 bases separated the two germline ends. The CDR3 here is CASSSRTALYPGNTIYF. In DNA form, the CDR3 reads TGTGCCAGCTCATCCAGGACAGCCCTATACCCTGGAAACACCATATATTTT.

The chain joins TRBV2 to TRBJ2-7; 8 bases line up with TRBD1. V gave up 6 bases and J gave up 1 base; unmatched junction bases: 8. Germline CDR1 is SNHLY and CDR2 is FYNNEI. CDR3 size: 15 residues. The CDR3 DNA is TGTGCCAGCAGAAGTAGGACAGGGTTATCCTACGAGCAGTACTTC. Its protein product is CASRSRTGLSYEQYF.

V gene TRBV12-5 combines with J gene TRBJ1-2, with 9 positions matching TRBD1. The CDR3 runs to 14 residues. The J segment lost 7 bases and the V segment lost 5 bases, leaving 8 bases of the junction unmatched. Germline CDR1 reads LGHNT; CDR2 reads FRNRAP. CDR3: CASGPDRGFSGYTF. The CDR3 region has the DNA TGTGCTAGTGGTCCAGACAGGGGGTTTTCTGGCTACACCTTC.